The 18 T cell receptor beta chains given below trace back to one sample, sequenced in a study of a mutant IDH1 vaccine in newly diagnosed glioma. Clones were sequenced by immunoSEQ multiplex PCR, and TCRdb holds only the in-frame ones, with some missing. This table holds approximately 43,000 clones, about four fifths found once. These TCRs are of unknown antigen specificity. As to time point: week 23, last vaccination. Each dose delivered 300 ug of mutant IDH1 20-mer peptide subcutaneously with imiquimod. The input for sequencing was PBMCs, taken from a glioma patient whose treatment included an IDH1 peptide vaccine. The source of these receptors is a woman aged 40 to 49 with glioma. Some clones in this sample may be carry-over from other donors' samples.

This clone was seen a handful of times. The rearrangement links TRBV4-1 to TRBJ2-6; D tentatively reads TRBD1 or TRBD2 (6 bases each). Per the germline V gene, CDR1 is MGHRA and CDR2 is YSYEKL. V lost 8 bases and J lost 3, with 17 bases in between. The length of the CDR3 is 16 residues. The CDR3: CASARGGIIGANVLTF. CDR3 bases: TGCGCCAGCGCCCGAGGGGGGATTATTGGGGCCAACGTCCTGACTTTC.

V is TRBV25-1 and J is TRBJ2-3, with D hard to call. V lost 7 bases to trimming and J lost 4 bases, with 21 bases between them. CDR3 length equals 16 residues. The V gene's germline CDR1 is MGHDK and CDR2 SYGVNS. The CDR3 region is CASTTSNPRAADTQYF. In DNA form, the CDR3 reads TGTGCCAGCACCACATCCAACCCCCGTGCTGCAGATACGCAGTATTTT.

The CDR3 sequence is CSVQTRYGYTF. The CDR3 DNA sequence: TGCAGCGTTCAGACACGTTATGGCTACACCTTC. The rearrangement uses TRBV29-1 and TRBJ1-2; D unresolved. CDR1 is SQVTM and CDR2 is ANQGSEA in the germline V gene. The CDR3 is 11 residues long. V lost 5 bases to trimming and J lost 5 bases, with 9 bases between them.

The CDR3 bases are TGCGCCAGCAGCCTAACCGACAGGAACTATGGCTACACCTTC. It translates to CASSLTDRNYGYTF. The gene calls are TRBV4-1 and TRBJ1-2, with D possibly being TRBD1 (6 bases). CDR1 MGHRA and CDR2 YSYEKL come from the germline V gene. The ends were cut back, 4 bases at V and 2 bases at J, with 11 bases in the middle. The CDR3 covers 14 residues.

The chain recombines TRBV9 with TRBJ2-5, with D perhaps matching TRBD1 (6 bases). The germline V and J ends were trimmed by 0 bases and 3 bases, with 6 bases remaining between them. The CDR3 spans 13 residues. Per germline, CDR1 SGDLS and CDR2 YYNGEE. This CDR3 reads CASSVAGEETQYF. The CDR3 DNA is TGTGCCAGCAGCGTAGCAGGGGAAGAGACCCAGTACTTC.

The chain uses TRBV5-1 and TRBJ2-2, with D hard to call. There are 17 residues in the CDR3. Germline CDR1 is SGHRS and CDR2 is YFSETQ. Trimming shortened V by 0 bases and J by 6 bases, and 18 bases separated the two germline ends. In nucleotides, the CDR3 is TGCGCCAGCAGCTTGGGGCGGAACTTGAATGCCCCCGGGGAGCTGTTTTTT. Translating it yields CASSLGRNLNAPGELFF.

The rearrangement uses TRBV7-8 and TRBJ1-4, with D maybe TRBD1 (5 bases). The germline V and J ends were trimmed by 5 bases and 4 bases, with 11 bases remaining between them. This CDR3 spans 14 amino acids. Germline V lookup: CDR1 SGHVS, CDR2 FQNEAQ. DNA for the CDR3: TGTGCCAGCAGCGCGGGACGGAGTAATGAAAAACTGTTTTTT. Protein sequence: CASSAGRSNEKLFF.

The CDR3 loop reads CASRHDRGRGGGYTF. CDR3 coding DNA: TGCGCCAGCAGACACGACAGGGGGCGAGGTGGTGGCTACACCTTC. The chain employs TRBV10-1 and TRBJ1-2; 10 bases fit TRBD1. The CDR3 extends over 15 amino acids. CDR1 is WNHNN, CDR2 SYGVQD, per germline (reference sequence). The junction had 11 bases not matched to a gene; V was cut back by 6 bases and J by 7 bases.

The chain is built from TRBV28 and TRBJ1-1, with D hard to call. Germline CDR1 MDHEN, CDR2 SYDVKM. V was cut by 8 bases and J by 2 bases, with 12 bases left in between. The CDR3 has 13 amino acids. This CDR3 reads CASDRRRNTEAFF. CDR3 sequence (DNA): TGTGCCAGCGACCGCAGACGTAACACTGAAGCTTTCTTT.

The CDR3 bases are TGTGCCAGCACCATGACAGTCACCGGGGAGCTGTTTTTT. It translates to CASTMTVTGELFF. The chain employs TRBV9 and TRBJ2-2; D is perhaps TRBD1 (5 bases). V gave up 6 bases and J gave up 4 bases, with 10 bases separating them. Germline V CDR1 and CDR2: SGDLS, YYNGEE. The CDR3 contains 13 residues. The full variable domain, its missing parts supplied by reference TRBV9 and TRBJ2-2, is DSGVTQTPKHLITATGQRVTLRCSPRSGDLSVYWYQQSLDQGLQFLIQYYNGEERAKGNILERFSAQQFPDLHSELNLSSLELGDSALYFCASTMTVTGELFFGEGSRLTVL.

The chain combines TRBV5-6 with TRBJ1-1; unclear D gene. This CDR3 comprises 15 residues. V lost 0 bases and J lost 4, with 13 bases in between. In germline, CDR1 is SGHDT, CDR2 YYEEEE. CDR3 coding DNA: TGTGCCAGCAGCTTGGAGGCCGATTACGGCACTGAAGCTTTCTTT. Its protein product is CASSLEADYGTEAFF.

Only one count was recorded for this clone. The chain couples TRBV4-1 to TRBJ1-5; 7 bases map to TRBD1. V trimming: 5 bases; J trimming: 2 bases; junction bases outside the gene matches: 6. CDR1 and CDR2 from the germline V gene are MGHRA and YSYEKL. CDR3 length equals 15 residues. The CDR3 is CASSNYDRGNQPQHF. CDR3 DNA sequence: TGCGCCAGCAGCAACTACGACAGGGGCAATCAGCCCCAGCATTTT.

This chain uses TRBV10-3 with TRBJ2-7; no definite D call. Per the germline V gene, CDR1 is ENHRY and CDR2 is SYGVKD. The CDR3 has 11 residues. The V and J ends lost 4 bases and 6 bases respectively, with 7 bases between them. The CDR3 spells CAISAGSEQYF. CDR3 DNA sequence: TGTGCCATCAGTGCTGGCTCCGAGCAGTACTTC.

The V gene is TRBV7-2, the J gene TRBJ1-4; 10 bases are a match to TRBD1. This CDR3 contains 15 residues. Germline CDR1 SGHTA, CDR2 FQGNSA. J was trimmed by 5 bases and V by 5 bases; bases with no gene match: 5. CDR3 amino acids: CASSARQGANEKLFF. The DNA of the CDR3 is TGTGCCAGCAGCGCCCGACAGGGGGCGAATGAAAAACTGTTTTTT. The full variable domain, completed using reference TRBV7-2 and TRBJ1-4, is GAGVSQSPSNKVTEKGKDVELRCDPISGHTALYWYRQSLGQGLEFLIYFQGNSAPDKSGLPSDRFSAERTGGSVSTLTIQRTQQEDSAVYLCASSARQGANEKLFFGSGTQLSVL.

The J gene is TRBJ1-6, the V gene TRBV6-1; 8 bases fit TRBD1. The CDR3 is 17 amino acids. Trimming took 2 bases from V and 3 from J; bases not matched to a gene: 6. Per germline, CDR1 MNHNS and CDR2 SASEGT. This CDR3 is CASSEFGTGFYNSPLHF. The DNA for the CDR3 is TGTGCCAGCAGTGAATTCGGGACAGGATTCTATAATTCACCCCTCCACTTT.

By share, this clone ranks as medium-sized. This chain connects TRBV5-1 to TRBJ2-2, with 7 positions matching TRBD2. The J segment lost 3 bases and the V segment lost 8 bases, leaving 16 bases of the junction unmatched. This CDR3 contains 17 residues. Germline CDR1 reads SGHRS; CDR2 reads YFSETQ. The CDR3: CASRGQGGSGDTGELFF. Here the CDR3 DNA reads TGCGCCAGTAGAGGCCAAGGCGGGAGCGGGGACACCGGGGAGCTGTTTTTT.

This chain connects TRBV5-1 to TRBJ1-3; unclear D gene. CDR3 length: 16 residues. The germline V and J ends were trimmed by 0 bases and 0 bases, with 10 bases remaining between them. Germline loops: CDR1 SGHRS, CDR2 YFSETQ. Here the CDR3 reads CASSLEGSHSGNTIYF. The CDR3 DNA reads as TGCGCCAGCAGCTTGGAGGGCAGCCACTCTGGAAACACCATATATTTT. Full variable domain (remainder filled in from reference TRBV5-1 and TRBJ1-3): KAGVTQTPRYLIKTRGQQVTLSCSPISGHRSVSWYQQTPGQGLQFLFEYFSETQRNKGNFPGRFSGRQFSNSRSEMNVSTLELGDSALYLCASSLEGSHSGNTIYFGEGSWLTVV.

This clone is large by share. V and J are TRBV9 and TRBJ2-2, with 13 bases that match TRBD2. After removal of 4 bases from V and 2 bases from J, the junction contained 5 bases not matched to a gene. CDR1 and CDR2 from the germline V gene are SGDLS and YYNGEE. CDR3 length: 17 amino acids. The CDR3 reads CASSIRTSGGNTGELFF. The CDR3 DNA is TGTGCCAGCAGCATACGGACTAGCGGGGGTAACACCGGGGAGCTGTTTTTT.